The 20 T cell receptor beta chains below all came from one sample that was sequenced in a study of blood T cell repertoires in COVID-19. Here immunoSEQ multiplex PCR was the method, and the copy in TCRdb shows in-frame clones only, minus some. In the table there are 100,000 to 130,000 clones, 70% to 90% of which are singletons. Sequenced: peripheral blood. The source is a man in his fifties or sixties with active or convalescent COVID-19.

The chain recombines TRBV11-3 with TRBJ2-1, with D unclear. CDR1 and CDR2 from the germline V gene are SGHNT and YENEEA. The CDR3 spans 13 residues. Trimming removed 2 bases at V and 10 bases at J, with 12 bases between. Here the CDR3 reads CASSLFSRQEQFF. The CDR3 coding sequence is TGTGCCAGCAGCTTATTTTCGCGGCAAGAGCAGTTCTTC.

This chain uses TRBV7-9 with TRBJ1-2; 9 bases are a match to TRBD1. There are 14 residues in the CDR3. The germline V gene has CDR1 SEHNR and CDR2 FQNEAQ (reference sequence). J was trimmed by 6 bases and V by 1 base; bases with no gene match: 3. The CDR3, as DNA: TGTGCCAGCAGCTTAGGGGACAGGGCCAATGGCTACACCTTC. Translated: CASSLGDRANGYTF.

CDR3 coding DNA: TGCGCCAGCAGCGCGGACAGGAACTCTGGGGCCAACGTCCTGACTTTC. This encodes CASSADRNSGANVLTF. V gene TRBV5-1 combines with J gene TRBJ2-6; 7 bases map to TRBD1. After removal of 4 bases from V and 0 bases from J, the junction contained 4 bases not matched to a gene. The CDR3 totals 16 residues. Germline values: CDR1 SGHRS, CDR2 YFSETQ.

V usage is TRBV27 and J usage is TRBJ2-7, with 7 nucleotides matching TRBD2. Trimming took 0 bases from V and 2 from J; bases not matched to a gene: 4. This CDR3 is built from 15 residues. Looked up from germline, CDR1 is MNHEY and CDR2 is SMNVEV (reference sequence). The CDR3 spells CASSLSPAGPYEQYF. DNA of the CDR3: TGTGCCAGCAGTTTATCCCCAGCGGGACCCTACGAGCAGTACTTC.

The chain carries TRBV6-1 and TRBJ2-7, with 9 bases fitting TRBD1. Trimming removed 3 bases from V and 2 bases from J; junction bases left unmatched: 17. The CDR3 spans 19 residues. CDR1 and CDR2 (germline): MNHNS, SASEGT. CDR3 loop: CASSERDRELVPPPYEQYF. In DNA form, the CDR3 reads TGTGCCAGCAGTGAGAGGGACAGGGAACTAGTACCCCCCCCCTACGAGCAGTACTTC.

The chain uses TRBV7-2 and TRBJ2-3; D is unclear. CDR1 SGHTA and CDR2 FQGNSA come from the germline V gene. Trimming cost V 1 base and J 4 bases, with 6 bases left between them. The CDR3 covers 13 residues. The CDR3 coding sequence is TGTGCCAGCAGCTTAGAGACTGCAGATACGCAGTATTTT. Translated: CASSLETADTQYF.

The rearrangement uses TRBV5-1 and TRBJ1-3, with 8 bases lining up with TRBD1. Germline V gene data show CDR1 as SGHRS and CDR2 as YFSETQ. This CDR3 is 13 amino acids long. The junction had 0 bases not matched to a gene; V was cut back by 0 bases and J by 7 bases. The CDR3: CASSLGQGNTIYF. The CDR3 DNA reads TGCGCCAGCAGCTTGGGACAGGGGAACACCATATATTTT.

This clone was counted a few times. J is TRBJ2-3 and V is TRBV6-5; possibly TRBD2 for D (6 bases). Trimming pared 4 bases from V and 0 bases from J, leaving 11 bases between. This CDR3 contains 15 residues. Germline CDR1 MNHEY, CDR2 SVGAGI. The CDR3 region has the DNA TGTGCCAGCAGTTTAGCGGTGGAGAGCACAGATACGCAGTATTTT. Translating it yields CASSLAVESTDTQYF.

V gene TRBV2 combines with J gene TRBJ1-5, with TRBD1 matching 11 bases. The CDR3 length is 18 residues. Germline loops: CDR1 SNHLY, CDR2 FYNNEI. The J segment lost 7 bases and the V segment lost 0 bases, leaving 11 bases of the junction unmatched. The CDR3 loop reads CASSEARPRTGGRQPQHF. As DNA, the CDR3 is TGTGCCAGCAGTGAAGCAAGACCGAGGACAGGGGGCCGCCAGCCCCAGCATTTT.

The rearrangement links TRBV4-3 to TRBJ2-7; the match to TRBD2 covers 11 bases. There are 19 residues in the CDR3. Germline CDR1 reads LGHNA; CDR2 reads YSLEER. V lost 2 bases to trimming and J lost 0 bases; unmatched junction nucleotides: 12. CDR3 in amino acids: CASSQYETSGSDSSYEQYF. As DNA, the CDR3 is TGCGCCAGCAGCCAATACGAAACTAGCGGGAGCGATAGCTCCTACGAGCAGTACTTC.

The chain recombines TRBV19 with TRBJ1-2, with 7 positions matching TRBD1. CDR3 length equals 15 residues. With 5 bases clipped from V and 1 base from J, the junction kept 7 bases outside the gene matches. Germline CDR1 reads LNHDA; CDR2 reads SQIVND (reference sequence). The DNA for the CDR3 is TGTGCCAGTAGTTCCCGGACAGGAGTTAACTATGGCTACACCTTC. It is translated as CASSSRTGVNYGYTF.

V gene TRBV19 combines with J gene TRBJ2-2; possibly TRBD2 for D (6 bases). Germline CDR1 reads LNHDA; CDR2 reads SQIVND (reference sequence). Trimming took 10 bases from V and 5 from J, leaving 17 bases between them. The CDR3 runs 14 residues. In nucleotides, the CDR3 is TGTGCCACTACCCCCGGGACTTATACCGGGGAGCTGTTTTTT. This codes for CATTPGTYTGELFF.

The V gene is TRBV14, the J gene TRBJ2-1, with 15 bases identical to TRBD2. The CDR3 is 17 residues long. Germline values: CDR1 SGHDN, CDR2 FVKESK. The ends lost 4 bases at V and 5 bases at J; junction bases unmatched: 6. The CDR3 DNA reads TGTGCCAGCAGCCCGTGGACTAGCGGGAGGGCTAACAATGAGCAGTTCTTC. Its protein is CASSPWTSGRANNEQFF.

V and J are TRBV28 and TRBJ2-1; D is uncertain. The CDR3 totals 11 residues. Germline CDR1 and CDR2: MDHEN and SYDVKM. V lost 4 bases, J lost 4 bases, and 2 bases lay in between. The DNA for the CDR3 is TGTGCCAGCAGTTCTTACAATGAGCAGTTCTTC. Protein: CASSSYNEQFF.

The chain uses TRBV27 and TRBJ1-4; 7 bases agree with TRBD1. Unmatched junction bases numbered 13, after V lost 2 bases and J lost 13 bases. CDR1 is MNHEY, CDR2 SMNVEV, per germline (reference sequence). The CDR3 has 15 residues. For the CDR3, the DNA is TGTGCCAGCAGTTTAGCAGGGGGACCGGAGTTGGGACTGTTTTTT. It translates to CASSLAGGPELGLFF.

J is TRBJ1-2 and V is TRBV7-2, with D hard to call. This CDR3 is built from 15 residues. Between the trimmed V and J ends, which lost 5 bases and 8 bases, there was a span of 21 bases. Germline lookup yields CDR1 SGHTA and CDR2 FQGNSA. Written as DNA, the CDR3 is TGTGCCAGCAGCCCCGGACCGACGTCAACGGGGGGCTACACCTTC. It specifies CASSPGPTSTGGYTF. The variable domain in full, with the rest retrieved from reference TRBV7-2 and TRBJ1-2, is GAGVSQSPSNKVTEKGKDVELRCDPISGHTALYWYRQSLGQGLEFLIYFQGNSAPDKSGLPSDRFSAERTGGSVSTLTIQRTQQEDSAVYLCASSPGPTSTGGYTFGSGTRLTVV.

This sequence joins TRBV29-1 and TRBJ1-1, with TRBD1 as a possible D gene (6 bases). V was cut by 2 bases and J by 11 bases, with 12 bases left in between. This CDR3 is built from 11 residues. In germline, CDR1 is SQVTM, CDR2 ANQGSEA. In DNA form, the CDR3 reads TGCAGCGTTGAATCAGGGGCAGTGGCTTTCTTT. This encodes CSVESGAVAFF.

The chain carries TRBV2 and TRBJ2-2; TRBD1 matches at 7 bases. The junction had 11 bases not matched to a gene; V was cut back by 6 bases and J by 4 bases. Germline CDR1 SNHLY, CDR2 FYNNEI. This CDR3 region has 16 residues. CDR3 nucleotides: TGTGCCAGCAGCGAAACGGGACAGAGGGTCACCGGGGAGCTGTTTTTT. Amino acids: CASSETGQRVTGELFF. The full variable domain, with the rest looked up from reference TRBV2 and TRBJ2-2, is EPEVTQTPSHQVTQMGQEVILRCVPISNHLYFYWYRQILGQKVEFLVSFYNNEISEKSEIFDDQFSVERPDGSNFTLKIRSTKLEDSAMYFCASSETGQRVTGELFFGEGSRLTVL.

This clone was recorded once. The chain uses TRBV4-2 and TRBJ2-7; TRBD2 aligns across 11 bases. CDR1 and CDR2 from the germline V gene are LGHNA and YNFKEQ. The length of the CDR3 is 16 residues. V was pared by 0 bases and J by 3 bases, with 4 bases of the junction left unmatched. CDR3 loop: CASSQDTTSGNYEQYF. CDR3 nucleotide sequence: TGTGCCAGCAGCCAAGATACGACTAGCGGGAACTACGAGCAGTACTTC.

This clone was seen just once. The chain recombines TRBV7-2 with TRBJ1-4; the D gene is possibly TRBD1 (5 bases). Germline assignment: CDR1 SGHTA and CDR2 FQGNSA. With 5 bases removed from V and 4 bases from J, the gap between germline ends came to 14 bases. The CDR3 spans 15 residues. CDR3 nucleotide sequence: TGTGCCAGCAGCCCCCGACAGCGGGTTAATGAAAAACTGTTTTTT. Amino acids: CASSPRQRVNEKLFF.